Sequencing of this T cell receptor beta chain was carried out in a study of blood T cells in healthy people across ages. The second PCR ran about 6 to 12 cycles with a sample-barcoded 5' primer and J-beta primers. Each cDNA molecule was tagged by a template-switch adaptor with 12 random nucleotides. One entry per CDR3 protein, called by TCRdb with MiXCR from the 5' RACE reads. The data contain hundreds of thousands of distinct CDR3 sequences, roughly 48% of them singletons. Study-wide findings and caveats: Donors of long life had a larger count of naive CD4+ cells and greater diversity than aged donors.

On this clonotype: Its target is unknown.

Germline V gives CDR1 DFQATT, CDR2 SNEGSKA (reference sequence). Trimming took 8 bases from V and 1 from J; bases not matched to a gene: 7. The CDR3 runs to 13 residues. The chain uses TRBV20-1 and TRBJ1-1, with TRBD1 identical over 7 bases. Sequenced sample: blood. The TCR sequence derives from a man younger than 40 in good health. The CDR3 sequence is CSQDRRGNTEAFF. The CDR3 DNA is TGCAGTCAGGACAGGCGGGGGAACACTGAAGCTTTCTTT.